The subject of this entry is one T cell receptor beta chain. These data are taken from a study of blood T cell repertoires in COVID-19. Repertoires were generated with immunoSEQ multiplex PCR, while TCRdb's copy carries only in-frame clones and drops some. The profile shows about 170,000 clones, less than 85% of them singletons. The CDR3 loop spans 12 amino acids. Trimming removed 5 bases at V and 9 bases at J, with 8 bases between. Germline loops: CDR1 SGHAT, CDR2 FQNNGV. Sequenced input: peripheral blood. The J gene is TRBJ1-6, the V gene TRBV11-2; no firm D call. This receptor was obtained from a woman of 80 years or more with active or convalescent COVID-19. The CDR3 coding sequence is TGTGCCAGCAGCCCGGGAGTTTCACCCCTCCACTTT. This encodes CASSPGVSPLHF.